The TCR beta chain described here comes from a study of T cell clonality in common variable immunodeficiency. Study-wide results and limits: Links between repertoire features and CVID complications were heterogeneity-limited. Shared TCRbeta clones were fewer between CVID subjects than controls. Common variable immunodeficiency TCR beta sequences reportedly had fewer deletions and N-nucleotide insertions. CVID subjects showed higher TCRbeta clonality than healthy controls.

Note on this clone: Its antigen is undetermined. The read finishes 3 residues shy of the CDR3 end, and the germline J gene is used to complete it.

This CDR3 contains 15 residues. J was trimmed by 7 bases and V by 1 base; bases with no gene match: 7. Germline V CDR1 and CDR2: MNHNS, SASEGT. Measured with immunoSEQ multiplex PCR; TCRdb has only the in-frame clones, and not every one. In total the sample includes tens of thousands of clones, none of them seen once. This chain joins TRBV6-1 and TRBJ1-2; 9 bases are shared with TRBD1. The receptor was isolated from a person aged 18 to 70 in good health. Sequencing was done on a sample of peripheral blood mononuclear cells. Partial CDR3 DNA: TGTGCCAGCAGTGAAGAGGGACAGGGTTTGAGTGGC. It specifies CASSEEGQGLSG. The entire CDR3 reads CASSEEGQGLSGYTF.